A single sample is the source of the 15 T cell receptor beta chains below, sequenced in a study of blood T cell repertoires in COVID-19. Libraries were prepared by immunoSEQ multiplex PCR; TCRdb keeps only in-frame clonotypes and omits some of them. The data show tens of thousands of clones, with approximately 86% seen just once and 20% to 25% held by the top ten. The sequenced material came from peripheral blood. The receptors were gathered from an elderly woman with COVID-19, enrolled during active disease.

The chain uses TRBV6-2 or TRBV6-3 and TRBJ1-5; D may be TRBD1 (5 bases). Trimming shortened V by 1 base and J by 2 bases, and 12 bases separated the two germline ends. Germline V gene sequence: CDR1 MNHEY, CDR2 SVGEGT. The CDR3 runs to 16 residues. The CDR3 nucleotides read TGTGCCAGCAGTTACTATGGGCAGGGTGGCAATCAGCCCCAGCATTTT. Encoded protein: CASSYYGQGGNQPQHF.

The chain recombines TRBV10-3 with TRBJ1-1; D is possibly TRBD1 (6 bases). Trimming pared 3 bases from V and 1 base from J, leaving 15 bases between. The CDR3 length is 16 residues. Germline V gene data show CDR1 as ENHRY and CDR2 as SYGVKD. The CDR3, as DNA: TGTGCCATCAGTGATTGGGCGGGGGGCCAGAACACTGAAGCTTTCTTT. Its translation: CAISDWAGGQNTEAFF.

The V call is TRBV2, the J call TRBJ2-2, with 7 bases aligning to TRBD1. This CDR3 contains 15 residues. Germline CDR1 SNHLY, CDR2 FYNNEI. J gave up 5 bases and V 4 bases, and 7 bases lay outside the gene matches. The CDR3 nucleotides are TGTGCCAGCAGTGTAACGAGGACAGGAACCGGGGAGCTGTTTTTT. Protein: CASSVTRTGTGELFF.

V is TRBV6-5 and J is TRBJ2-5, with TRBD2 matching 7 bases. Germline CDR1 reads MNHEY; CDR2 reads SVGAGI. The CDR3 runs to 15 residues. With V trimmed by 0 bases and J by 4 bases, 5 bases remained unmatched. This chain's CDR3 is CASSYSTSLLETQYF. In nucleotides, the CDR3 is TGTGCCAGCAGTTACTCGACTAGCCTCTTAGAGACCCAGTACTTC.

The chain uses TRBV12-3 or TRBV12-4 and TRBJ1-2; a possible D gene is TRBD1 (6 bases). CDR3 size: 12 residues. Trimming took off 6 bases at V and 8 bases at J, with 13 bases between the two ends. CDR3: CASSPGGGGYTF. DNA for the CDR3: TGTGCCAGCAGCCCCGGGGGGGGCGGCTACACCTTC.

The chain carries TRBV6-5 and TRBJ2-5; TRBD2 agrees at 14 bases. Germline values: CDR1 MNHEY, CDR2 SVGAGI. V was clipped by 6 bases and J by 5 bases; unmatched bases: 5. The CDR3 loop spans 15 amino acids. CDR3 bases: TGTGCCAGCAGAGGGACTAGCGGGGGTACGGAGACCCAGTACTTC. Translated: CASRGTSGGTETQYF.

V usage is TRBV27 and J usage is TRBJ2-1; D perhaps matches TRBD1 (5 bases). Trimming took off 2 bases at V and 2 bases at J, with 10 bases between the two ends. Per germline, CDR1 MNHEY and CDR2 SMNVEV (reference sequence). This CDR3 has 15 amino acids. The CDR3: CASSLGAVAYNEQFF. The CDR3 bases are TGTGCCAGCAGTTTAGGGGCGGTCGCCTACAATGAGCAGTTCTTC.

CDR3 nucleotide sequence: TGTGCCAGCAGCCAAAACCGGGGTGACGGGATCCAGCCCCAGCATTTT. Protein product: CASSQNRGDGIQPQHF. V usage is TRBV3-1 (or the pseudogene TRBV3-2) and J usage is TRBJ1-5; D is unclear. Germline assignment: CDR1 LGHDT and CDR2 YNNKEL (reference sequence). This CDR3 spans 16 amino acids. The V gene lost 2 bases and the J gene lost 7 bases, with 18 bases spanning the gap.

Only one count was recorded for this clone. The V gene is TRBV2, the J gene TRBJ1-6; TRBD1 might be the D (6 bases). CDR3 length: 16 residues. Trimming shortened V by 1 base and J by 0 bases, and 7 bases separated the two germline ends. The germline gives CDR1 SNHLY, CDR2 FYNNEI. The DNA of the CDR3 is TGTGCCAGCAGTGAAGAAGGGGGCTCCTATAATTCACCCCTCCACTTT. Amino acids: CASSEEGGSYNSPLHF.

The chain is built from TRBV19 and TRBJ2-3, with D possibly being TRBD1 (6 bases). The CDR3 has 13 amino acids. In germline, CDR1 is LNHDA, CDR2 SQIVND (reference sequence). V lost 7 bases and J 6 bases, leaving 14 bases between the germline ends. The CDR3 DNA reads as TGTGCCAGTAATGGGGGCCGTGGTGATACGCAGTATTTT. Amino acid sequence: CASNGGRGDTQYF.

J is TRBJ1-4 and V is TRBV7-9; TRBD1 aligns across 7 bases. Per germline, CDR1 SEHNR and CDR2 FQNEAQ (reference sequence). The length of the CDR3 is 15 residues. The junction had 4 bases not matched to a gene; V was cut back by 1 base and J by 5 bases. The CDR3 DNA sequence: TGTGCCAGCAGCTTAGAAGGGGGCTACAATGAAAAACTGTTTTTT. As protein: CASSLEGGYNEKLFF.

The rearrangement uses TRBV4-1 and TRBJ2-5, with 12 positions matching TRBD2. The germline V gene encodes CDR1 MGHRA and CDR2 YSYEKL. J gave up 5 bases and V 1 base, and 8 bases lay outside the gene matches. The CDR3 totals 17 residues. The CDR3 region has the DNA TGCGCCAGCAGCCAAGCGGGTGGACTAGCGGGGTCGGAGACCCAGTACTTC. Amino acids: CASSQAGGLAGSETQYF.

The V and J genes are TRBV5-1 and TRBJ1-1; D may be TRBD1 (6 bases). The ends were cut back, 4 bases at V and 1 base at J, with 11 bases in the middle. Per the germline V gene, CDR1 is SGHRS and CDR2 is YFSETQ. There are 14 residues in the CDR3. The CDR3 sequence is CASSQRTANTEAFF. CDR3 nucleotides: TGCGCCAGCAGCCAAAGGACAGCGAACACTGAAGCTTTCTTT.

In its sample, this clone was seen once. The chain is built from TRBV7-9 and TRBJ2-1; D is uncertain. CDR3 length: 14 residues. V lost 3 bases, J lost 4 bases, and 10 bases lay in between. In germline, CDR1 is SEHNR, CDR2 FQNEAQ (reference sequence). CDR3 DNA: TGTGCCAGCAGCTTGTGGTCAGAATACAATGAGCAGTTCTTC. Protein product: CASSLWSEYNEQFF.

This chain connects TRBV7-3 to TRBJ1-4, with 8 bases fitting TRBD1. The CDR3 is 15 amino acids. The ends lost 5 bases at V and 5 bases at J; junction bases unmatched: 7. Germline V lookup: CDR1 SGHTA, CDR2 FQGTGA. CDR3 region: CASSASRDRNEKLFF. For the CDR3, the DNA is TGTGCCAGCAGCGCCAGCCGGGACAGGAATGAAAAACTGTTTTTT.